Following are 10 T cell receptor beta chains from one sample sequenced in a study of shared clonotypes between healthy human individuals. Clones were sequenced by immunoSEQ multiplex PCR, and TCRdb holds only the in-frame ones, with some missing. The table has a few million clones, approximately 94% seen once; the top ten hold around 0.13%. Sequenced sample: naive CD4+ T cells sorted from blood. Subset noted: CD45RA+ positively selected. The receptors were gathered from a man younger than 30 in good health.

The sample holds one count of this clone. The rearrangement links TRBV30 to TRBJ1-2; D may be TRBD1 (6 bases). The germline gives CDR1 GTSNPN, CDR2 SVGIG (reference sequence). This CDR3 region has 12 residues. Trimming pared 8 bases from V and 4 bases from J, leaving 14 bases between. The CDR3 protein is CARGGAGYGYTF. In DNA form, the CDR3 reads TGTGCCCGGGGGGGCGCTGGCTATGGCTACACCTTC.

The chain combines TRBV10-3 with TRBJ1-1; perhaps TRBD1 as D (5 bases). Trimming shortened V by 6 bases and J by 2 bases, and 13 bases separated the two germline ends. Germline CDR1 reads ENHRY; CDR2 reads SYGVKD. This CDR3 contains 14 residues. The CDR3 here is CAIRDSELNTEAFF. CDR3 bases: TGTGCCATCAGAGACAGCGAGTTAAACACTGAAGCTTTCTTT.

The chain carries TRBV5-1 and TRBJ2-1; D is perhaps TRBD1 (6 bases). CDR1 is SGHRS and CDR2 is YFSETQ in the germline V gene. Trimming took 2 bases from V and 4 from J, leaving 10 bases between them. The CDR3 contains 14 residues. The CDR3 loop is CASSLGTKYNEQFF. In DNA form, the CDR3 reads TGCGCCAGCAGCTTAGGGACAAAGTACAATGAGCAGTTCTTC.

The chain links TRBV18 to TRBJ2-6, with D possibly matching TRBD1 (5 bases). There are 15 residues in the CDR3. V was trimmed by 4 bases and J by 7 bases, leaving 14 bases between them. The V gene's germline CDR1 is KGHSH and CDR2 LQKENI. CDR3 coding DNA: TGTGCCAGCTCACAACAGGCCCTGGGAGCCAACGTCCTGACTTTC. Protein sequence: CASSQQALGANVLTF.

This clone came up once. The chain's CDR3 is CASSPLAGLGPQHF. In nucleotides, the CDR3 is TGTGCCAGTAGTCCATTGGCCGGCCTGGGGCCCCAGCATTTT. The rearrangement uses TRBV19 and TRBJ1-5; D gene unclear. The CDR3 covers 14 residues. The V and J ends lost 5 bases and 9 bases respectively, with 17 bases between them. Germline CDR1 is LNHDA and CDR2 is SQIVND (reference sequence).

CDR3 nucleotides: TGTGCCTGGAGTGTCCAGGCGGGGGCAGATACGCAGTATTTT. The encoded protein is CAWSVQAGADTQYF. This rearrangement joins TRBV30 to TRBJ2-3; 7 bases match TRBD2. This CDR3 region has 14 residues. Trimming removed 0 bases from V and 4 bases from J; junction bases left unmatched: 4. Germline lookup yields CDR1 GTSNPN and CDR2 SVGIG (reference sequence). The full variable domain, completed using reference TRBV30 and TRBJ2-3, is SQTIHQWPATLVQPVGSPLSLECTVEGTSNPNLYWYRQAAGRGLQLLFYSVGIGQISSEVPQNLSASRPQDRQFILSSKKLLLSDSGFYLCAWSVQAGADTQYFGPGTRLTVL.

In regard to this clone: The same CDR3 arises from other DNA sequences in this sample as well. The CDR3 loop reads CASSLQDTQYF. The CDR3 DNA sequence: TGTGCCAGCAGTCTACAGGATACGCAGTATTTT. The J gene is TRBJ2-3, the V gene TRBV28; D gene ambiguous. The CDR3 length is 11 residues. CDR1 is MDHEN, CDR2 SYDVKM, per germline. Trimming pared 5 bases from V and 6 bases from J, leaving 6 bases between. The whole variable domain, remainder taken from reference TRBV28 and TRBJ2-3, is DVKVTQSSRYLVKRTGEKVFLECVQDMDHENMFWYRQDPGLGLRLIYFSYDVKMKEKGDIPEGYSVSREKKERFSLILESASTNQTSMYLCASSLQDTQYFGPGTRLTVL.

The genes are TRBV25-1 and TRBJ1-4, with 10 bases that match TRBD1. The germline CDR1 and CDR2 sequences are MGHDK and SYGVNS. V dropped 2 bases and J dropped 4; count of bases not matched to a gene: 1. The CDR3 has 15 amino acids. CDR3 DNA: TGTGCCAGCAGTGAACGGGACAGGGGTAATGAAAAACTGTTTTTT. Translation gives CASSERDRGNEKLFF.

The sample holds one count of this clone. In the same sample, other DNA sequences code for this CDR3. The chain carries TRBV10-1 and TRBJ1-6; D is unresolved. CDR3 length: 12 amino acids. Per the germline V gene, CDR1 is WNHNN and CDR2 is SYGVQD (reference sequence). Trimming pared 4 bases from V and 7 bases from J, leaving 5 bases between. This CDR3 reads CASSGGNSPLHF. For the CDR3, the DNA is TGCGCCAGCAGTGGCGGAAATTCACCCCTCCACTTT.

The chain couples TRBV4-3 to TRBJ2-1; a weak D match, TRBD2 (6 bases). From germline, CDR1 is LGHNA and CDR2 YSLEER. The V and J ends lost 0 bases and 0 bases respectively, with 18 bases between them. CDR3 length: 19 residues. The CDR3 region has the DNA TGCGCCAGCAGCCAAGAGGGGCTAGCGATGCTCAGCTCCTACAATGAGCAGTTCTTC. Translation: CASSQEGLAMLSSYNEQFF.